What follows describes a single T cell receptor (beta chain). Its antigen is currently unknown. The data are from a study of shared clonotypes between healthy human individuals. CDR1 KGHSH and CDR2 LQKENI come from the germline V gene. The CDR3 is made up of 13 amino acids. The V and J ends lost 6 bases and 4 bases respectively, with 10 bases between them. Genomic DNA of every subset was divided equally among multiple immunoSEQ plates. The method was immunoSEQ multiplex PCR; TCRdb's version includes in-frame clones alone and lacks a portion of them. The profile covers some 2,100,000 clones, with nearly 97% appearing a single time and 0.1% to 0.15% taken by the ten largest. Regarding the study as a whole: Generation probabilities were higher for clonotypes shared across all four sorted-subset donors than for unshared ones.

The V gene is TRBV18, the J gene TRBJ1-5; no reliable D call. The receptor's source is a man in his late teens or twenties in good health. The sample was naive CD4+ T cells sorted from blood. Documented subset: CD45RA+ positively selected. In nucleotides, the CDR3 is TGTGCCAGCTCGATCAGCGAAAATCAGCCCCAGCATTTT. Amino acids: CASSISENQPQHF.